Listed below are T cell receptor beta chains from one sample, sequenced in a study of OX40 agonist ivuxolimab in advanced cancers. Clones were sequenced by immunoSEQ multiplex PCR, and TCRdb holds only the in-frame ones, with some missing. The sample has over 60,000 clones, approximately 80% seen once; the top ten hold approximately 2.4%. The sequencing here drew on CD4+ or CD8+ T cells sorted from blood, taken in a trial of the OX40 agonist ivuxolimab. These receptors were obtained from an adult with an advanced solid tumor such as melanoma, head and neck, liver or kidney cancer. The CDR3 runs from the conserved cysteine through the conserved F or W. The order of the fields is D gene, V gene, clone size, J gene, CDR3 protein, CDR3 DNA. D genes are given only for firm matches. Only some rows state a clone size, as once, few, many or a class for expanded clones.

NA,TRBV7-8,NA,TRBJ2-7,CASSPRNSYEQYF,TGTGCCAGCAGCCCCCGTAACTCCTACGAGCAGTACTTC
TRBD1,TRBV6-6,NA,TRBJ1-6,CASSRTGVSSPLHF,TGTGCCAGCAGCCGGACAGGGGTATCTTCACCCCTCCACTTT
NA,TRBV6-5,NA,TRBJ2-2,CASSYSLQNTGELFF,TGTGCCAGCAGTTACTCTTTGCAGAACACCGGGGAGCTGTTTTTT
TRBD1,TRBV9,NA,TRBJ2-7,CASSVADRGRKHEQYF,TGTGCCAGCAGCGTAGCCGACAGGGGGCGCAAACACGAGCAGTACTTC
NA,TRBV6-6,NA,TRBJ1-1,CASSYSGEEAFF,TGTGCCAGCAGTTACTCCGGCGAAGAAGCTTTCTTT
NA,TRBV29-1,NA,TRBJ1-1,CGGAERNTVAFF,TGCGGAGGAGCTGAGAGGAACACTGTGGCTTTCTTT
NA,TRBV2,NA,TRBJ1-1,CASRENTVNTEAFF,TGTGCCAGCAGAGAAAATACAGTGAACACTGAAGCTTTCTTT
NA,TRBV6-5,NA,TRBJ1-3,CASSPGAYSGNTIYF,TGTGCCAGCAGCCCCGGGGCCTACTCTGGAAACACCATATATTTT
NA,TRBV19,NA,TRBJ1-5,CASSLLGGTSNQPQHF,TGTGCCAGTAGTTTGCTTGGGGGGACAAGCAATCAGCCCCAGCATTTT
NA,TRBV7-2,NA,TRBJ1-3,CASSGSSGNTIYF,TGTGCCAGCAGCGGAAGCTCTGGAAACACCATATATTTT
NA,TRBV5-4,once,TRBJ2-4,CASIGSGVSLAKNIQYF,TGTGCCAGCATCGGTTCGGGGGTATCTCTAGCCAAAAACATTCAGTACTTC
TRBD1,TRBV19,NA,TRBJ1-2,CASSIETGVGYTF,TGTGCCAGTAGTATAGAAACAGGGGTCGGCTACACCTTC
TRBD1,TRBV9,NA,TRBJ2-1,CASSPQGAGYNEQFF,TGTGCCAGCAGCCCACAGGGGGCGGGATACAATGAGCAGTTCTTC
TRBD2,TRBV7-7,NA,TRBJ2-5,CASTKSGGAIETQYF,TGTGCTAGCACCAAAAGCGGGGGGGCTATAGAGACCCAGTACTTC
NA,TRBV11-2,NA,TRBJ1-2,CASSPLMYYGYTF,TGTGCCAGCAGTCCCCTCATGTACTATGGCTACACCTTC
TRBD1,TRBV7-3,NA,TRBJ2-7,CASSLTGGTGPYEQYF,TGTGCCAGCAGCTTAACAGGGGGGACAGGACCCTACGAGCAGTACTTC
NA,TRBV5-1,NA,TRBJ2-1,CASSLEGVNEQFF,TGCGCCAGCAGCTTGGAAGGGGTAAATGAGCAGTTCTTC
NA,TRBV5-5,NA,TRBJ1-4,CASSLVGQASIEKLFF,TGTGCCAGCAGCTTGGTGGGACAAGCGTCTATTGAAAAACTGTTTTTT
NA,TRBV20-1,NA,TRBJ1-2,CSAVPGYTF,TGCAGTGCCGTGCCTGGCTACACCTTC
NA,TRBV6-4,NA,TRBJ1-6,CASRSPRDHLPLISPLHF,TGTGCCAGCAGAAGCCCCCGGGACCACCTACCGCTAATTTCACCCCTCCACTTT
NA,TRBV11-3,NA,TRBJ2-5,CASSLGTQGGSETQYF,TGTGCCAGCAGCTTAGGTACGCAGGGCGGATCAGAGACCCAGTACTTC
NA,TRBV5-4,NA,TRBJ2-7,CASSGGAGGLSYEQYF,TGTGCCAGCAGCGGGGGGGCAGGGGGCCTTTCCTACGAGCAGTACTTC
NA,TRBV5-5,NA,TRBJ1-2,CASSQRTVQPNYGYTF,TGTGCCAGCAGCCAACGGACAGTCCAACCTAACTATGGCTACACCTTC
NA,TRBV14,NA,TRBJ1-1,CASSRSRGGTEAFF,TGTGCCAGCAGCCGCTCCCGGGGGGGCACTGAAGCTTTCTTT
TRBD2,TRBV7-3,NA,TRBJ2-2,CASSLMASGVTGELFF,TGTGCCAGCAGCTTAATGGCTAGCGGGGTCACCGGGGAGCTGTTTTTT
NA,TRBV5-1,NA,TRBJ1-1,CASSRTDTEAFF,TGCGCCAGCAGCAGGACGGACACTGAAGCTTTCTTT
NA,TRBV27,NA,TRBJ1-4,CASSLQGFNEKLFF,TGTGCCAGCAGTTTACAGGGATTTAATGAAAAACTGTTTTTT
NA,TRBV6-5,NA,TRBJ2-7,CASSYPPQEVTYEQYF,TGTGCCAGCAGTTACCCACCGCAGGAGGTGACCTACGAGCAGTACTTC
NA,TRBV29-1,NA,TRBJ2-5,CSVPTGSGYETQYF,TGCAGCGTCCCGACGGGTTCGGGGTACGAGACCCAGTACTTC
NA,TRBV25-1,NA,TRBJ1-2,CASSEYRAGDYGYTF,TGTGCCAGCAGTGAATATCGGGCAGGGGACTATGGCTACACCTTC
NA,TRBV28,NA,TRBJ1-5,CASSGLMGLQPQHF,TGTGCCAGCAGTGGGTTAATGGGGCTTCAGCCCCAGCATTTT
TRBD1,TRBV6-1,once,TRBJ2-7,CASSRQGPSYEQYF,TGTGCCAGCAGTCGACAGGGCCCCTCCTACGAGCAGTACTTC
TRBD2,TRBV7-8,NA,TRBJ2-1,CASSLGGLANSYNEQFF,TGTGCCAGCAGCTTAGGGGGACTAGCAAACTCCTACAATGAGCAGTTCTTC
NA,TRBV18,NA,TRBJ1-5,CASSPTRQLGQPQHF,TGTGCCAGCTCACCAACACGACAGCTCGGGCAGCCCCAGCATTTT
NA,TRBV7-9,NA,TRBJ2-2,CASSLGGTGELFF,TGTGCCAGCAGCTTAGGAGGGACCGGGGAGCTGTTTTTT
NA,TRBV4-2,NA,TRBJ1-2,CASSQDSGFLNYGYTF,TGTGCCAGCAGCCAAGATTCGGGCTTCCTGAACTATGGCTACACCTTC
TRBD1,TRBV6-6,NA,TRBJ2-7,CASTSGTGSYEQYF,TGTGCCAGCACCTCCGGGACAGGGTCCTACGAGCAGTACTTC
TRBD1,TRBV19,NA,TRBJ1-2,CASSMETQGAGFNYGYTF,TGTGCCAGTAGTATGGAGACACAGGGGGCAGGATTTAACTATGGCTACACCTTC
NA,TRBV6-5,NA,TRBJ2-7,CATENPDRSYEQYF,TGTGCCACCGAGAACCCCGACCGTTCCTACGAGCAGTACTTC
NA,TRBV5-1,NA,TRBJ1-6,CASSSATGSNSPLHF,TGCGCCAGCAGCTCGGCGACAGGCTCCAATTCACCCCTCCACTTT
NA,TRBV7-9,NA,TRBJ2-5,CASSLRGAETQYF,TGTGCCAGCAGCTTACGGGGGGCAGAGACCCAGTACTTC
NA,TRBV7-9,NA,TRBJ1-2,CASSPAAGAIHGYTF,TGTGCCAGCAGCCCAGCGGCAGGGGCTATCCATGGCTACACCTTC
NA,TRBV6-1,NA,TRBJ2-2,CASSRGFNGELFF,TGTGCCAGCAGCCGGGGCTTTAACGGGGAGCTGTTTTTT
NA,TRBV6-1,NA,TRBJ1-5,CASSGRQVYQPQHF,TGTGCCAGCAGTGGAAGGCAGGTGTATCAGCCCCAGCATTTT
TRBD1,TRBV5-1,NA,TRBJ1-4,CASSLGQGSGNEKLFF,TGCGCCAGCAGCTTGGGACAGGGGTCGGGTAATGAAAAACTGTTTTTT
NA,TRBV6-6,NA,TRBJ2-7,CASSYSTVNFEYF,TGTGCCAGCAGTTACTCCACAGTGAATTTTGAGTACTTC
NA,TRBV18,NA,TRBJ1-4,CASSRRESEKLFF,TGTGCCAGCTCACGCAGGGAGAGTGAAAAACTGTTTTTT
NA,TRBV29-1,NA,TRBJ1-2,CSVRGDGVGYTF,TGCAGCGTCAGAGGGGACGGTGTTGGCTACACCTTC
NA,TRBV18,NA,TRBJ1-1,CASSPSQLNTEAFF,TGTGCCAGCTCACCGAGCCAGTTGAACACTGAAGCTTTCTTT
TRBD1,TRBV25-1,NA,TRBJ2-7,CASRGTASYEQYF,TGTGCCAGCAGGGGGACAGCCTCCTACGAGCAGTACTTC
NA,TRBV18,NA,TRBJ1-3,CASSPKSPSAIGSGNTIYF,TGTGCCAGCTCACCCAAAAGTCCTTCAGCGATAGGGTCTGGAAACACCATATATTTT
NA,TRBV6-1,once,TRBJ2-1,CASSVTGLGYNEQFF,TGTGCCAGCAGCGTTACAGGGTTGGGCTACAATGAGCAGTTCTTC
NA,TRBV7-2,few,TRBJ1-2,CASSPRQVSTNYGYTF,TGTGCCAGCAGCCCCCGACAGGTTTCCACAAATTATGGCTACACCTTC
TRBD2,TRBV4-2,NA,TRBJ2-5,CAHAVPGGYQETQYF,TGTGCCCACGCCGTGCCGGGGGGGTACCAAGAGACCCAGTACTTC
TRBD1,TRBV10-3,few,TRBJ2-2,CAISESPGGTGELFF,TGTGCCATCAGTGAGTCGCCAGGGGGAACCGGGGAGCTGTTTTTT
TRBD1,TRBV23-1,NA,TRBJ1-5,CATTIGYRGSNQPQHF,TGCGCCACCACAATTGGATACAGGGGCAGCAATCAGCCCCAGCATTTT
TRBD1,TRBV27,NA,TRBJ1-6,CASSLNRGRQSPLHF,TGTGCCAGCAGTTTGAACAGGGGGCGACAGTCACCCCTCCACTTT